Sequencing of this T cell receptor (beta chain) was carried out in a study of chemoradiotherapy in HPV16-positive cancers. Findings and limits, study-wide: Only a couple of HPV16-positive patients supplied the functional HPV-specificity definition. Better recurrence-free survival went with HPV-responsive T-cell expansion in HPV16-positive patients. During treatment, candidate HPV-specific clones and E7-related motifs expanded in tumor.

TCRdb keeps only in-frame clones here, not all; method: immunoSEQ multiplex PCR. The table has 620 or so clones, about 88% seen once. CDR3 length equals 15 residues. Germline lookup yields CDR1 SGHTA and CDR2 FQGTGA. The J segment lost 0 bases and the V segment lost 3 bases, leaving 0 bases of the junction unmatched. Points on this clone: Its antigen remains unidentified.

V usage is TRBV7-3 and J usage is TRBJ2-1, with TRBD2 matching over 9 bases. The sequenced sample was tumor tissue, obtained from a patient who underwent chemoradiotherapy. The sequence was obtained from a human donor with HPV-associated anogenital cancer. CDR3 sequence reads: CASSFSGSSYNEQFF. CDR3 DNA sequence: TGTGCCAGCAGCTTTAGCGGGAGCTCCTACAATGAGCAGTTCTTC.